This T cell receptor beta chain was retrieved from a study of somatic mutations in cytotoxic T cells in rheumatoid arthritis. Data came from immunoSEQ multiplex PCR; TCRdb stores just in-frame clones and leaves some out. Of 6,000 to 7,500 clones listed, 72% were seen once; the top ten hold around 33%. This CDR3 comprises 16 residues. V lost 1 base, J lost 7 bases, and 11 bases stayed unmatched. In germline, CDR1 is MGHRA, CDR2 YSYEKL. V and J are TRBV4-1 and TRBJ1-2; TRBD1 matches at 8 bases. Sequencing used CD8+ T cells sorted from blood. The sequence derives from a woman aged 50 to 65 in good health. The CDR3 nucleotides read TGCGCCAGCAGCCAAGTTATGACAGGGGATAGTATTGGCTACACCTTC. Encoded protein: CASSQVMTGDSIGYTF.